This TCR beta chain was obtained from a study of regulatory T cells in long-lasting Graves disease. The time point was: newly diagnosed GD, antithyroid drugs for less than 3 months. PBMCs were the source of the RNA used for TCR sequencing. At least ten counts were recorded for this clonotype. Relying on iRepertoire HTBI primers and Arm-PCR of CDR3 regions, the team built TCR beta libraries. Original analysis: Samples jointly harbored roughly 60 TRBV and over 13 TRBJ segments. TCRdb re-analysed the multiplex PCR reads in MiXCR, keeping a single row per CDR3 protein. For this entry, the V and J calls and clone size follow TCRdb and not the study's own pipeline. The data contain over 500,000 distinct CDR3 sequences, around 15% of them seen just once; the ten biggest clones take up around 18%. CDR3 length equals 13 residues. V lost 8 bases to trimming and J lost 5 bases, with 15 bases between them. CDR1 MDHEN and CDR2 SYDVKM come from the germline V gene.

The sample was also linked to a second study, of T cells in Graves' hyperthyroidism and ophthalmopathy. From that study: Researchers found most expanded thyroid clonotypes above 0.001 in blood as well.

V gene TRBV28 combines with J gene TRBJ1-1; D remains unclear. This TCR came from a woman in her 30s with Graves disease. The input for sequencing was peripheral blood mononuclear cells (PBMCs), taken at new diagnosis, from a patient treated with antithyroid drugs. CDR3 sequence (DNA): TGTGCCAGCGGGGTTGGGGTACCGACTGAAGCTTTCTTT. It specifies CASGVGVPTEAFF. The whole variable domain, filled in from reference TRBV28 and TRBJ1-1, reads DVKVTQSSRYLVKRTGEKVFLECVQDMDHENMFWYRQDPGLGLRLIYFSYDVKMKEKGDIPEGYSVSREKKERFSLILESASTNQTSMYLCASGVGVPTEAFFGQGTRLTVV.